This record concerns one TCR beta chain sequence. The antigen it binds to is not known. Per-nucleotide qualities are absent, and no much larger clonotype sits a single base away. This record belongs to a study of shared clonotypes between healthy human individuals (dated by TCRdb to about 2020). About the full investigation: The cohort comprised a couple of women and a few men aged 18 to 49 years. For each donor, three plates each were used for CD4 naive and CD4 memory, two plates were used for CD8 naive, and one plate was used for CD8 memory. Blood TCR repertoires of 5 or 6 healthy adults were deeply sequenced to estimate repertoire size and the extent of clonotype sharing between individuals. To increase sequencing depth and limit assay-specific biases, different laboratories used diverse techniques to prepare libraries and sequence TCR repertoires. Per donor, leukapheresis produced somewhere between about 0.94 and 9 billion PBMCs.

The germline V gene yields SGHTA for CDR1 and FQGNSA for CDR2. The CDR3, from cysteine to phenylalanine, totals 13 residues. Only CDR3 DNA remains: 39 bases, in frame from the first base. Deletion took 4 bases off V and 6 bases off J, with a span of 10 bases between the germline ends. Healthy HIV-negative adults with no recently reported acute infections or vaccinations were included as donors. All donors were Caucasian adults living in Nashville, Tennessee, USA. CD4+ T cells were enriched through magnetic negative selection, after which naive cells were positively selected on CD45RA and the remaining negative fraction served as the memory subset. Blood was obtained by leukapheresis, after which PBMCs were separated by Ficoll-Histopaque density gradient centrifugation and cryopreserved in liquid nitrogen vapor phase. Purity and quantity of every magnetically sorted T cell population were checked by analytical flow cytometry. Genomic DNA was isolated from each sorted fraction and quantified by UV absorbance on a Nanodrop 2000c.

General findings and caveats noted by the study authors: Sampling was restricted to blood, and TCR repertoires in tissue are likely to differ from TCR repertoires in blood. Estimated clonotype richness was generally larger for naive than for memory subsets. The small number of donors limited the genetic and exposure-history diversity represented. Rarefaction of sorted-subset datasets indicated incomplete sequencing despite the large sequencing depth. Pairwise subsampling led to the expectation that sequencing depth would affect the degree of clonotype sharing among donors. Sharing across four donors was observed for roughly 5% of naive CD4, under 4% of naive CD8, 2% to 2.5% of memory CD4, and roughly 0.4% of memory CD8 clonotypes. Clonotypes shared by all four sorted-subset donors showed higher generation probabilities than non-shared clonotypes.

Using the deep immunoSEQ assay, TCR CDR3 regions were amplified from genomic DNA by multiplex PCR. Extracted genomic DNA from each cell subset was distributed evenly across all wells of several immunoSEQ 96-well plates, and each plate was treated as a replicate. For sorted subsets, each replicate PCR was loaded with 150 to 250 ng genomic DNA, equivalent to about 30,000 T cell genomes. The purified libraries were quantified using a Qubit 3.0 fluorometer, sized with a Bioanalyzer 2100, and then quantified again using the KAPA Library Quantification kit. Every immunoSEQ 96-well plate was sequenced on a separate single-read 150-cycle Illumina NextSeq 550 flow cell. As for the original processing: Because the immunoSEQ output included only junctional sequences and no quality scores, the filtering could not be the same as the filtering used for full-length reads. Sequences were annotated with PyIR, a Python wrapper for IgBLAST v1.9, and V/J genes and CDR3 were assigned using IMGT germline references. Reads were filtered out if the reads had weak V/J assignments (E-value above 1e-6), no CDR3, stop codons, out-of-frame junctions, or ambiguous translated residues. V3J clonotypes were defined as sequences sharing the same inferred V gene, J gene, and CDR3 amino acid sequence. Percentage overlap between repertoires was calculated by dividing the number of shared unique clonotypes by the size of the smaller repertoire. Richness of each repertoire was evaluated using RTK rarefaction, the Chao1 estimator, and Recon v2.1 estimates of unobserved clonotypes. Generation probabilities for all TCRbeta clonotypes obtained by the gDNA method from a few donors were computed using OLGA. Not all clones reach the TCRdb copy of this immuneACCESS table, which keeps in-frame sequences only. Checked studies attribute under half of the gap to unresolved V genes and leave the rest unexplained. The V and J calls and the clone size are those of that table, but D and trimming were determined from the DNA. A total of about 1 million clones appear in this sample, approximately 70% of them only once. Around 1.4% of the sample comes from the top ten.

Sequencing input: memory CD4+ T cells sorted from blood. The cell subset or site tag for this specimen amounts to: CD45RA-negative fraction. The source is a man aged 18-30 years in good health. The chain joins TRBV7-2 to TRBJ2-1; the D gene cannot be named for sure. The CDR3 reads CASSSWTSNEQFF. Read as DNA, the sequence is TGTGCCAGCAGCTCCTGGACGTCCAATGAGCAGTTCTTC.